These T cell receptor beta chains were read from a single sample in a study of T cells in Graves' hyperthyroidism and ophthalmopathy. TCRdb fed the multiplex PCR reads into MiXCR, producing one record per CDR3 protein. The profile shows about 510,000 distinct CDR3 sequences, less than 15% of them singletons. Sequenced input: blood. These receptor sequences come from a woman in her thirties or forties with Graves' hyperthyroidism. Both conserved end residues are part of each CDR3. The order of the fields is V gene, D gene, J gene, clone size, CDR3 protein, CDR3 DNA. D genes are given only for firm matches. Clone size appears in some rows only: once, few, many, or a class for an expanded clone.

v_call: TRBV20-1; d_call: TRBD2; j_call: TRBJ2-3; clone_size: few; cdr3_aa: CSARDRAGTSGRGTDTQYF; cdr3_nt: TGCAGTGCTAGAGATCGGGCAGGAACTAGCGGGAGGGGCACAGATACGCAGTATTTT
v_call: TRBV5-1; d_call: TRBD1; j_call: TRBJ2-7; clone_size: few; cdr3_aa: CASSSAGQGVEQYF; cdr3_nt: TGCGCCAGCAGCTCGGCAGGACAGGGAGTCGAGCAGTACTTC
v_call: TRBV20-1; d_call: -; j_call: TRBJ2-3; clone_size: many; cdr3_aa: CSASPQTFDYTQYF; cdr3_nt: TGCAGTGCTAGCCCACAGACGTTCGATTATACGCAGTATTTT
v_call: TRBV20-1; d_call: -; j_call: TRBJ2-3; clone_size: many; cdr3_aa: CSAIKIHTDTQYF; cdr3_nt: TGCAGTGCTATTAAAATACACACAGATACGCAGTATTTT
v_call: TRBV19; d_call: -; j_call: TRBJ2-7; clone_size: -; cdr3_aa: CASSNWDLGEQYF; cdr3_nt: TGTGCCAGTAGTAATTGGGACCTAGGCGAGCAGTACTTC
v_call: TRBV6-1; d_call: -; j_call: TRBJ2-6; clone_size: many; cdr3_aa: CASSSAGLPSGANVLTF; cdr3_nt: TGTGCCAGCAGTTCCGCGGGGTTACCTTCTGGGGCCAACGTCCTGACTTTC
v_call: TRBV6-5; d_call: TRBD2; j_call: TRBJ2-7; clone_size: many; cdr3_aa: CASSYSPSGRVYEQYF; cdr3_nt: TGTGCCAGCAGTTATAGTCCTAGCGGGAGGGTCTACGAGCAGTACTTC
v_call: TRBV10-1; d_call: -; j_call: TRBJ2-2; clone_size: -; cdr3_aa: CASSKITGELFF; cdr3_nt: TGCGCCAGCAGCAAAATAACCGGGGAGCTGTTTTTT
v_call: TRBV28; d_call: -; j_call: TRBJ2-5; clone_size: few; cdr3_aa: CASSFSPVSKYF; cdr3_nt: TGTGCCAGCAGTTTCTCCCCAGTTTCGAAGTACTTC
v_call: TRBV14; d_call: TRBD1; j_call: TRBJ1-6; clone_size: -; cdr3_aa: CASSRLTGTGDSPLHF; cdr3_nt: TGTGCCAGCAGCCGATTGACAGGGACAGGGGATTCACCCCTCCACTTT
v_call: TRBV5-5; d_call: TRBD1; j_call: TRBJ2-1; clone_size: many; cdr3_aa: CASTRTGGAYNEQFF; cdr3_nt: TGTGCCAGCACCCGGACAGGGGGCGCCTACAATGAGCAGTTCTTC
v_call: TRBV20-1; d_call: -; j_call: TRBJ2-3; clone_size: -; cdr3_aa: CSAPGITSTTGTQYF; cdr3_nt: TGCAGTGCTCCCGGGATCACATCCACTACCGGTACGCAGTATTTT
v_call: TRBV12-3/TRBV12-4; d_call: -; j_call: TRBJ1-4; clone_size: -; cdr3_aa: CASRGGRATNEKLFF; cdr3_nt: TGTGCCAGCAGGGGGGGTAGAGCAACTAATGAAAAACTGTTTTTT
v_call: TRBV6-1; d_call: -; j_call: TRBJ1-5; clone_size: -; cdr3_aa: CASRHDRDGHNQPQHF; cdr3_nt: TGTGCCAGCAGACACGACCGGGACGGCCACAATCAGCCCCAGCATTTT
v_call: TRBV28; d_call: -; j_call: TRBJ1-1; clone_size: many; cdr3_aa: CASSPIRGANTEAFF; cdr3_nt: TGTGCCAGCAGTCCCATCAGGGGAGCGAACACTGAAGCTTTCTTT
v_call: TRBV12-3/TRBV12-4; d_call: -; j_call: TRBJ1-2; clone_size: -; cdr3_aa: CASSKGQIVNYGYTF; cdr3_nt: TGTGCCAGCAGTAAAGGACAGATAGTTAACTATGGCTACACCTTC
v_call: TRBV20-1; d_call: TRBD2; j_call: TRBJ2-2; clone_size: many; cdr3_aa: CSEAREEGNTGELFF; cdr3_nt: TGCAGTGAAGCGCGGGAGGAAGGGAACACCGGGGAGCTGTTTTTT
v_call: TRBV5-8; d_call: TRBD2; j_call: TRBJ2-2; clone_size: many; cdr3_aa: CASSLAAGEPTGELFF; cdr3_nt: TGTGCCAGCAGCTTGGCAGCGGGAGAACCCACCGGGGAGCTGTTTTTT
v_call: TRBV4-2; d_call: -; j_call: TRBJ2-2; clone_size: few; cdr3_aa: CASSHPLFNGELFF; cdr3_nt: TGTGCCAGCAGTCACCCTCTTTTCAACGGGGAGCTGTTTTTT
v_call: TRBV29-1; d_call: TRBD2; j_call: TRBJ2-5; clone_size: many; cdr3_aa: CSFIAGGVETQYF; cdr3_nt: TGCAGCTTCATAGCGGGTGGGGTGGAGACCCAGTACTTC
v_call: TRBV5-5; d_call: TRBD1; j_call: TRBJ2-2; clone_size: -; cdr3_aa: CASSKGGQAGELFF; cdr3_nt: TGTGCCAGCAGCAAAGGTGGACAGGCCGGGGAGCTGTTTTTT
v_call: TRBV28; d_call: -; j_call: TRBJ1-1; clone_size: many; cdr3_aa: CASRSMGDMNTEAFF; cdr3_nt: TGTGCCAGCAGATCTATGGGGGACATGAACACTGAAGCTTTCTTT
v_call: TRBV18; d_call: TRBD2; j_call: TRBJ2-7; clone_size: -; cdr3_aa: CASSRTSEYEQYF; cdr3_nt: TGTGCCAGCTCACGGACTAGCGAGTACGAGCAGTACTTC
v_call: TRBV2; d_call: -; j_call: TRBJ2-3; clone_size: many; cdr3_aa: CASSEATHTDTQYF; cdr3_nt: TGTGCCAGCAGTGAAGCGACTCACACAGATACGCAGTATTTT
v_call: TRBV28; d_call: TRBD1; j_call: TRBJ2-7; clone_size: many; cdr3_aa: CATYVPGQGSYEQYF; cdr3_nt: TGTGCCACCTACGTACCGGGACAGGGCTCCTACGAGCAGTACTTC
v_call: TRBV20-1; d_call: TRBD1; j_call: TRBJ2-7; clone_size: few; cdr3_aa: CSAATGGVHEQYF; cdr3_nt: TGCAGTGCTGCGACAGGGGGCGTCCACGAGCAGTACTTC
v_call: TRBV4-2; d_call: TRBD2; j_call: TRBJ2-7; clone_size: many; cdr3_aa: CASSGTSGGVYEQYF; cdr3_nt: TGTGCCAGCAGCGGGACTAGCGGGGGTGTCTACGAGCAGTACTTC
v_call: TRBV7-8; d_call: TRBD1; j_call: TRBJ2-1; clone_size: many; cdr3_aa: CASSLSGGVINEQFF; cdr3_nt: TGTGCCAGCAGCTTGTCAGGGGGTGTCATCAATGAGCAGTTCTTC
v_call: TRBV12-3/TRBV12-4; d_call: TRBD2; j_call: TRBJ2-2; clone_size: many; cdr3_aa: CASSAPSGKNTGELFF; cdr3_nt: TGTGCCAGCAGTGCCCCGAGCGGGAAGAACACCGGGGAGCTGTTTTTT
v_call: TRBV12-3/TRBV12-4; d_call: -; j_call: TRBJ2-7; clone_size: many; cdr3_aa: CASSFRVYEQYF; cdr3_nt: TGTGCCAGCAGTTTTAGAGTTTACGAGCAGTACTTC
v_call: TRBV12-3/TRBV12-4; d_call: TRBD1; j_call: TRBJ2-7; clone_size: many; cdr3_aa: CASSLDPGQAIYEQYF; cdr3_nt: TGTGCCAGCAGTTTAGACCCGGGACAGGCGATCTACGAGCAGTACTTC
v_call: TRBV12-3/TRBV12-4; d_call: -; j_call: TRBJ1-6; clone_size: few; cdr3_aa: CASSFRTGSPPHF; cdr3_nt: TGTGCCAGCAGTTTCCGTACGGGTTCACCCCCCCACTTT